The present TCR beta chain was sequenced within a study of T-cell memory formation after mild COVID-19. As regards this clonotype: Its antigen is undetermined.

5'RACE primed at constant segments yielded TCR alpha and TCR beta cDNA libraries bearing sample barcodes and UMIs. TCRdb fed the 5' RACE reads into MiXCR, producing one record per CDR3 protein. The sample contains about 190,000 distinct CDR3 sequences, approximately 20% of which appear only once. CDR3 size: 14 residues. Germline CDR1 reads KGHSH; CDR2 reads LQKENI. V lost 4 bases and J lost 10; bases outside the gene matches: 10. General study findings and limits: Later expanders leaned CD4+, whereas day 15 to 85 contracting clones were balanced CD4/CD8. Some clones that responded were present in memory (sampled pre-infection), which suggests cross-reactive memory joined.

Sequenced: PBMCs or a T cell subset sorted from them (not recorded which). This clonotype was sampled from an adult woman who had mild COVID-19 (a few samples of this study predate the infection). Cell type and time point are not known. J is TRBJ2-1 and V is TRBV18; TRBD2 aligns across 7 bases. The DNA for the CDR3 is TGTGCCAGCTCACGGGGAGGGTCGGAGCGGGAGCAGTTCTTC. It codes for CASSRGGSEREQFF. The whole variable domain, remainder taken from reference TRBV18 and TRBJ2-1, is NAGVMQNPRHLVRRRGQEARLRCSPMKGHSHVYWYRQLPEEGLKFMVYLQKENIIDESGMPKERFSAEFPKEGPSILRIQQVVRGDSAAYFCASSRGGSEREQFFGPGTRLTVL.